The 5 T cell receptor beta chains reported below all come from one sample, sequenced in a study of human T cells and chemical hapten exposure. Via MiXCR, TCRdb re-called the RACE reads, giving one row per CDR3 protein. The table shows approximately 50,000 distinct CDR3 sequences, with 11% occurring only once. Regarding time point: pre-sensitization, week 0. As to treatment: therapeutic diphenylcyclopropenone sensitization with weekly scalp DPC. The source material was whole blood, sampled in connection with sensitization to the hapten diphenylcyclopropenone (DPC). The receptors shown here come from a middle-aged woman with alopecia areata. Some clones in this sample may be carry-over from other donors' samples.

This clonotype was picked up many times. The chain has TRBV20-1 and TRBJ2-7, with TRBD2 matching over 7 bases. The CDR3 is made up of 12 amino acids. The germline V gene encodes CDR1 DFQATT and CDR2 SNEGSKA (reference sequence). V lost 8 bases and J lost 3; bases outside the gene matches: 7. The CDR3 loop reads CSPSSGSYEQYF. The CDR3 bases are TGCAGTCCATCTAGCGGAAGCTACGAGCAGTACTTC.

The chain uses TRBV3-1 and TRBJ2-6; tentative D call: TRBD1 (6 bases). The CDR3 loop spans 18 amino acids. Trimming removed 7 bases from V and 7 bases from J, with 26 bases in between. CDR1 and CDR2 from the germline V gene are LGHDT and YNNKEL (reference sequence). The CDR3 sequence is CASNAPQGPGKRANVLTF. CDR3 in DNA: TGTGCCAGCAACGCCCCCCAGGGGCCCGGCAAGCGTGCCAACGTCCTGACTTTC.

This clonotype was observed at least ten times. This chain links TRBV3-1 with TRBJ2-1; tentative D call: TRBD2 (5 bases). V was trimmed by 4 bases and J by 5 bases, leaving 12 bases between them. From germline, CDR1 is LGHDT and CDR2 YNNKEL (reference sequence). CDR3 size: 14 residues. The CDR3 DNA reads as TGTGCCAGCAGCCCCCGGGGTTTGAACAATGAGCAGTTCTTC. Amino acids: CASSPRGLNNEQFF.

CDR3 nucleotide sequence: TGTGCCTGGACCCCCCTAGCGGGAGGGATACATGAGCAGTTCTTC. It codes for CAWTPLAGGIHEQFF. The genes are TRBV30 and TRBJ2-1; 12 bases are a match to TRBD2. J gave up 8 bases and V 4 bases, and 9 bases lay outside the gene matches. The CDR3 runs 15 residues. In germline, CDR1 is GTSNPN, CDR2 SVGIG (reference sequence).

V usage is TRBV29-1 and J usage is TRBJ2-7; 11 bases agree with TRBD1. CDR3 length: 13 residues. Germline CDR1 reads SQVTM; CDR2 reads ANQGSEA. The J segment lost 3 bases and the V segment lost 7 bases, leaving 5 bases of the junction unmatched. CDR3 sequence (DNA): TGCAGCGCTCGGACAGGGGGCAGCTACGAGCAGTACTTC. Protein product: CSARTGGSYEQYF.